Following are 18 T cell receptor beta chains from one sample sequenced in a study of T-cell memory formation after mild COVID-19. TCRdb re-derived calls from the 5' RACE reads in MiXCR, one entry per CDR3 protein. The table shows about 240,000 distinct CDR3 sequences, with roughly a tenth occurring only once. Sequencing used PBMCs or a T cell subset sorted from them (not recorded which). The receptor set was obtained from a young man who had mild COVID-19 (a few samples of this study predate the infection). Cell type and time point are not known.

This clonotype was found a few times. The chain is built from TRBV9 and TRBJ1-1, with 10 bases that match TRBD1. Germline V gene data show CDR1 as SGDLS and CDR2 as YYNGEE. The CDR3 loop spans 17 amino acids. Losses at the gene ends were 3 bases for V and 6 bases for J; bases not matched to a gene: 14. CDR3 amino acids: CASSAQLGGQGISEAFF. DNA for the CDR3: TGTGCCAGCAGCGCCCAACTAGGGGGACAGGGGATTTCTGAAGCTTTCTTT.

This clonotype was observed a few times. The rearrangement uses TRBV27 and TRBJ2-7, with D possibly matching TRBD2 (6 bases). The CDR3 is 12 residues long. V was trimmed by 8 bases and J by 7 bases, leaving 15 bases between them. From germline, CDR1 is MNHEY and CDR2 SMNVEV (reference sequence). In DNA, the CDR3 is TGTGCCAGCGGGGCGGGGAGGCAAGAGCAGTACTTC. The encoded protein is CASGAGRQEQYF.

This clonotype came up a few times. The gene calls are TRBV5-1 and TRBJ2-1, with TRBD2 matching 12 bases. The germline CDR1 and CDR2 sequences are SGHRS and YFSETQ. J was trimmed by 14 bases and V by 0 bases; bases with no gene match: 6. CDR3 length: 14 residues. The CDR3 region is CASSLESSGGAEFF. The CDR3 nucleotides are TGCGCCAGCAGCTTGGAGTCTAGCGGGGGGGCAGAGTTCTTC.

The sample holds a few counts of this clonotype. This chain links TRBV5-1 with TRBJ2-1; TRBD2 might be the D (6 bases). Germline-derived CDR1 and CDR2 are SGHRS and YFSETQ. V was clipped by 4 bases and J by 6 bases, with 11 bases between them. The CDR3 sequence is 13 residues long. The CDR3 here is CASSRGSGNEQFF. CDR3 in DNA: TGCGCCAGCAGCCGCGGTAGCGGCAATGAGCAGTTCTTC.

This chain joins TRBV4-3 and TRBJ2-5, with TRBD1 identical over 7 bases. V dropped 0 bases and J dropped 1; count of bases not matched to a gene: 2. The V gene's germline CDR1 is LGHNA and CDR2 YSLEER. The CDR3 extends over 15 amino acids. CDR3 in DNA: TGCGCCAGCAGCCAAGATAGGGACAGCCAAGAGACCCAGTACTTC. Amino acid sequence: CASSQDRDSQETQYF.

The chain links TRBV10-2 to TRBJ2-7, with D unclear. Germline assignment: CDR1 WSHSY and CDR2 SAAADI. CDR3 size: 12 residues. Trimming stripped 6 bases from V and 6 bases from J, with 12 bases between. The CDR3 nucleotides are TGCGCCAGCAGCGTAGACCGTTCCGAGCAGTACGTC. Amino acids: CASSVDRSEQYV.

This sequence joins TRBV29-1 and TRBJ1-2; D perhaps matches TRBD1 (5 bases). There are 15 residues in the CDR3. Trimming left V 3 bases short and J 7 bases short, with 21 bases between. Germline V gene lookup returns CDR1 SQVTM and CDR2 ANQGSEA. The CDR3 sequence is CSVDGPELLGAGYTF. Here the CDR3 DNA reads TGCAGCGTTGATGGTCCCGAGCTATTAGGGGCTGGCTACACCTTC.

The chain employs TRBV7-9 and TRBJ1-1; perhaps TRBD1 as D (6 bases). CDR3 length: 13 residues. Germline CDR1 SEHNR, CDR2 FQNEAQ (reference sequence). V lost 5 bases, J lost 4 bases, and 11 bases lay in between. CDR3: CASSAEGGTEAFF. CDR3 sequence (DNA): TGTGCCAGCAGCGCCGAAGGGGGCACTGAAGCTTTCTTT. The entire variable domain, with the rest obtained from reference TRBV7-9 and TRBJ1-1, is as follows: DTGVSQNPRHKITKRGQNVTFRCDPISEHNRLYWYRQTLGQGPEFLTYFQNEAQLEKSRLLSDRFSAERPKGSFSTLEIQRTEQGDSAMYLCASSAEGGTEAFFGQGTRLTVV.

This sequence joins TRBV7-3 and TRBJ2-1; D possibly corresponds to TRBD2 (6 bases). The V gene's germline CDR1 is SGHTA and CDR2 FQGTGA. The germline V and J ends were trimmed by 4 bases and 10 bases, with 11 bases remaining between them. There are 12 residues in the CDR3. CDR3 loop: CASSSWAGEQFF. CDR3 bases: TGTGCCAGCAGCTCTTGGGCGGGGGAGCAGTTCTTC.

Many counts were recorded for this clonotype. The genes are TRBV7-2 and TRBJ2-5; TRBD2 matches 10 bases. Germline trimming cut 5 bases from V and 7 bases from J; bases unmatched to any gene: 10. The length of the CDR3 is 15 residues. Germline CDR1 SGHTA, CDR2 FQGNSA. CDR3 nucleotides: TGTGCCAGCAGCCCGGACAAACTAGCGGGGCTGACCCAGTACTTC. It yields the protein CASSPDKLAGLTQYF.

The chain uses TRBV6-1 and TRBJ1-1; no clear D. V dropped 6 bases and J dropped 1 base, with 9 bases sitting between them. CDR3 length: 13 amino acids. The germline V gene encodes CDR1 MNHNS and CDR2 SASEGT. In nucleotides, the CDR3 is TGTGCCAGCAGGCCTCAGCCGAACACTGAAGCTTTCTTT. Residues: CASRPQPNTEAFF.

The V gene is TRBV20-1, the J gene TRBJ2-4; D ambiguous. CDR3 length equals 14 residues. CDR1 and CDR2 (germline): DFQATT, SNEGSKA (reference sequence). Trimming left V 6 bases short and J 0 bases short, with 12 bases between. Written as DNA, the CDR3 is TGCAGTGCCCCCCGGCGAGCAGCCAAAAACATTCAGTACTTC. This sequence encodes CSAPRRAAKNIQYF.

This clonotype occurred many times. The V call is TRBV15, the J call TRBJ1-5; TRBD1 matches at 8 bases. V was clipped by 0 bases and J by 7 bases; unmatched bases: 5. The CDR3 sequence is 15 residues long. Germline CDR1 LNHNV, CDR2 YYDKDF (reference sequence). The CDR3 sequence is CATSRDRGPGQPQHF. The CDR3 nucleotides are TGTGCCACCAGCAGAGACAGGGGGCCCGGGCAGCCCCAGCATTTT.

The rearrangement joins TRBV20-1 to TRBJ2-2, with D perhaps matching TRBD1 (5 bases). CDR3 size: 17 residues. V was cut by 1 base and J by 0 bases, with 15 bases left in between. The germline V gene has CDR1 DFQATT and CDR2 SNEGSKA (reference sequence). The CDR3 sequence is CSARGAQGVSNTGELFF. For the CDR3, the DNA is TGCAGTGCTAGAGGCGCCCAAGGGGTGTCGAACACCGGGGAGCTGTTTTTT.

For this clonotype: A read error may be the cause here, since a much bigger clone is one base away. V gene TRBV4-1 combines with J gene TRBJ1-2; D gene uncertain. Germline-derived CDR1 and CDR2 are MGHRA and YSYEKL. This CDR3 has 15 residues. CDR3 sequence (DNA): TGCGCCCGCAGCCAAGAAGGCCGCGCGCGCTATGGCTACACCTTC. This codes for CARSQEGRARYGYTF.

The chain carries TRBV4-2 and TRBJ2-3, with 8 positions matching TRBD2. The CDR3 runs 16 residues. The trim removed 3 bases at V and 4 bases at J, leaving 9 bases unmatched. In germline, CDR1 is LGHNA, CDR2 YNFKEQ. The CDR3 is CASSQAGTREPDTQYF. The CDR3, as DNA: TGTGCCAGCAGCCAGGCCGGGACTAGAGAGCCAGATACGCAGTATTTT.

This clonotype was counted only a few times. In nucleotides, the CDR3 is TGTGCCAGCAGCTTGGGACAGGGGGTATGGAACACTGAAGCTTTCTTT. Translation gives CASSLGQGVWNTEAFF. The chain carries TRBV7-9 and TRBJ1-1; 11 bases map to TRBD1. This CDR3 is built from 16 residues. Trimming at V came to 3 bases and at J to 1 base, leaving 4 bases not matched to a gene. CDR1 is SEHNR and CDR2 is FQNEAQ in the germline V gene (reference sequence). The complete variable domain, with remaining parts taken from reference TRBV7-9 and TRBJ1-1, reads DTGVSQNPRHKITKRGQNVTFRCDPISEHNRLYWYRQTLGQGPEFLTYFQNEAQLEKSRLLSDRFSAERPKGSFSTLEIQRTEQGDSAMYLCASSLGQGVWNTEAFFGQGTRLTVV.

At least ten counts were recorded for this clonotype. V and J are TRBV19 and TRBJ2-2, with 9 positions matching TRBD1. The germline V gene encodes CDR1 LNHDA and CDR2 SQIVND (reference sequence). The CDR3 consists of 16 residues. V dropped 6 bases and J dropped 5; count of bases not matched to a gene: 10. In DNA form, the CDR3 reads TGTGCCAGTAGAGACCTCGGACAGGGGATGACCGGGGAGCTGTTTTTT. Translation: CASRDLGQGMTGELFF.